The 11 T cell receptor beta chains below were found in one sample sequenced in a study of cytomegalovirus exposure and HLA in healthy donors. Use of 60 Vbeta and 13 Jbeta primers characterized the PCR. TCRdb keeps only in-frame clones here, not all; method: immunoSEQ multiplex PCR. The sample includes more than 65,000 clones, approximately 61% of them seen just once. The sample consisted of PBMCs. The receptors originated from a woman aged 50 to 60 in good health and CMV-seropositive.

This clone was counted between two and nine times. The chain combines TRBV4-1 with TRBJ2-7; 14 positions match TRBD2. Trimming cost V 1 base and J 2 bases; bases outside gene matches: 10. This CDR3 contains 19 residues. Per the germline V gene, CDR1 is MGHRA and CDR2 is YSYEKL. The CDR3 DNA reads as TGCGCCAGCAGCCAAGCACTTTTTGGACTAGCGGGGGGAACCTACGAGCAGTACGTC. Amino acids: CASSQALFGLAGGTYEQYV.

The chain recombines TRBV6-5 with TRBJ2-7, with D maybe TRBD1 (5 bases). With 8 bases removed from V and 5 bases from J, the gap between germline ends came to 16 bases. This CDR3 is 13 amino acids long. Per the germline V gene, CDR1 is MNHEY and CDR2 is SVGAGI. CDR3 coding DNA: TGTGCCAGCGACGGCGACAGCCACCACGAGCAGTACGTC. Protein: CASDGDSHHEQYV.

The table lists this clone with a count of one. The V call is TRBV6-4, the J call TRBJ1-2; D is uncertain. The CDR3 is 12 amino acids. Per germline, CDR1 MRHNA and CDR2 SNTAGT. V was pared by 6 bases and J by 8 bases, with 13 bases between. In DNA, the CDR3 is TGTGCCAGCAGGGCCCCCGGCGGAGGCTACACCTTC. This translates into CASRAPGGGYTF.

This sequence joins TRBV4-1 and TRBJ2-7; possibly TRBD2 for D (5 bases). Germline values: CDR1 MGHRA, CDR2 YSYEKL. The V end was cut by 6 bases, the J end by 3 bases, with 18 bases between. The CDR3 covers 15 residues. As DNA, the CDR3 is TGCGCCAGCAGTCCAGGACTTCGAAGAGGCTACGAGCAGTACGTC. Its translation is CASSPGLRRGYEQYV.

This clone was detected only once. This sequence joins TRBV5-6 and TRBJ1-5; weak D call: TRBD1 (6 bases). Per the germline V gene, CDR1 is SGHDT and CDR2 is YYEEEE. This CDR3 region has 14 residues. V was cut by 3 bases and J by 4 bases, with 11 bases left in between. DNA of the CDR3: TGTGCCAGCAGCTGGGGTACAGGGAATCAGCCCCAGCATTTT. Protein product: CASSWGTGNQPQHF.

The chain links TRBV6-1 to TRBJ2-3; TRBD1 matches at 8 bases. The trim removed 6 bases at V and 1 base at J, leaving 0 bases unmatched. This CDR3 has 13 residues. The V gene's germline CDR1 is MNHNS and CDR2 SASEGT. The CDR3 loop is CASRDRGTDTQYF. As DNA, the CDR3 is TGTGCCAGCAGGGACAGGGGCACAGATACGCAGTATTTT.

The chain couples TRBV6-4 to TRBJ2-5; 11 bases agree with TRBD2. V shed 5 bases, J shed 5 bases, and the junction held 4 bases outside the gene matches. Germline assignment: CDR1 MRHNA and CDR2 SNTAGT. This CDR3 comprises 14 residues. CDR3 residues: CASSTSGGSETQYF. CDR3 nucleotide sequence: TGTGCCAGCAGTACTAGCGGGGGATCTGAGACCCAGTACTTC.

CDR3 nucleotide sequence: TGTGCCAGCAGCCAACTAGAAAACCGGGACTCTTACAATGAGCAGTTCTTC. Its protein is CASSQLENRDSYNEQFF. The chain couples TRBV4-2 to TRBJ2-1, with D possibly TRBD2 on 6 matching bases. Between the trimmed V and J ends, which lost 2 bases and 4 bases, there was a span of 18 bases. The CDR3 totals 17 residues. Germline V CDR1 and CDR2: LGHNA, YNFKEQ.

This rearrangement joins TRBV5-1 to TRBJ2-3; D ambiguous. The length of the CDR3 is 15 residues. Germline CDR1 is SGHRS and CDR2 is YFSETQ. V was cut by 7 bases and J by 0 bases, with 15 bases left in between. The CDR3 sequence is CASRRSGASTDTQYF. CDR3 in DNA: TGCGCCAGCCGTAGGTCGGGTGCTAGCACAGATACGCAGTATTTT.

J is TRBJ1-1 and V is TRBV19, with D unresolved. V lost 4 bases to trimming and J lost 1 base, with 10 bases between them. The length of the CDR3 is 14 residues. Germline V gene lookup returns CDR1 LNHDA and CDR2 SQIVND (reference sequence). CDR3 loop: CASSRADENTEAFF. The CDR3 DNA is TGTGCCAGTAGTAGGGCAGACGAGAACACTGAAGCTTTCTTT. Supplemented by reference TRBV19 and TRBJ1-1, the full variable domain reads DGGITQSPKYLFRKEGQNVTLSCEQNLNHDAMYWYRQDPGQGLRLIYYSQIVNDFQKGDIAEGYSVSREKKESFPLTVTSAQKNPTAFYLCASSRADENTEAFFGQGTRLTVV.

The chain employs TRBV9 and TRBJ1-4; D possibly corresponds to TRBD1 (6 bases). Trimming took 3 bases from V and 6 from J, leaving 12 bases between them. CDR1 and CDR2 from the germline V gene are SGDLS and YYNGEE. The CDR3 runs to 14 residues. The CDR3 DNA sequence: TGTGCCAGCAGCGCGTACAAGGGGGATGAAAAACTGTTTTTT. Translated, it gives CASSAYKGDEKLFF.